This T cell receptor beta chain was observed in a study of cytomegalovirus exposure and HLA in healthy donors. The overall study: Researchers previously reported finding roughly 120 million unique TCR beta sequences from 170 million or so T cells. Findings and limits, study-wide: In an earlier analysis, most TCR beta V segments were productive about 90% or about 30% of the time.

Both 60 Vbeta primers and 13 Jbeta primers went into the PCR. Produced via immunoSEQ multiplex PCR; TCRdb's table is partial and in-frame only. Here the sample spans 120,000 or so clones, around 80% being singletons. This clone has more than one count but fewer than ten. Its antigen remains unidentified. Donors counted as nominally healthy when sampled, yet unrecorded immune exposures were likely. Sample: PBMCs. The origin of this receptor is a female donor in good health and CMV-seronegative.

The CDR3 sequence: CASSLGLAGGPMVGEQFF. The CDR3 bases are TGTGCCAGCAGCTTGGGACTAGCGGGAGGGCCGATGGTAGGTGAGCAGTTCTTC. The chain has TRBV5-4 and TRBJ2-1; 14 bases match TRBD2. This CDR3 spans 18 amino acids. Germline values: CDR1 SGHNT, CDR2 YYREEE (reference sequence). With V trimmed by 0 bases and J by 9 bases, 11 bases remained unmatched.